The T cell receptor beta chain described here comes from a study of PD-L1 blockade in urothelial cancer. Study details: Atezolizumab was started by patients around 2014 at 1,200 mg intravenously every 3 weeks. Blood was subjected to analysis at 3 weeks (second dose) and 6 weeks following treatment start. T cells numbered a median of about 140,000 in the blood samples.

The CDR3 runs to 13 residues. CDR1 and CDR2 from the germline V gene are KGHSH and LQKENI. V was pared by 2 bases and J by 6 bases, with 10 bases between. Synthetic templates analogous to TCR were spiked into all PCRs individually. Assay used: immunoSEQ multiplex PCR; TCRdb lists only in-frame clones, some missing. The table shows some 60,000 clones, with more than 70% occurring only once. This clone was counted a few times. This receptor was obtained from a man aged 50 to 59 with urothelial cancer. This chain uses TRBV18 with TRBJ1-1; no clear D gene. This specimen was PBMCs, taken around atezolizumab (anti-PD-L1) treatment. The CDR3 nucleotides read TGTGCCAGCTCACCAAATGTAGAGTCTGAAGCTTTCTTT. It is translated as CASSPNVESEAFF.